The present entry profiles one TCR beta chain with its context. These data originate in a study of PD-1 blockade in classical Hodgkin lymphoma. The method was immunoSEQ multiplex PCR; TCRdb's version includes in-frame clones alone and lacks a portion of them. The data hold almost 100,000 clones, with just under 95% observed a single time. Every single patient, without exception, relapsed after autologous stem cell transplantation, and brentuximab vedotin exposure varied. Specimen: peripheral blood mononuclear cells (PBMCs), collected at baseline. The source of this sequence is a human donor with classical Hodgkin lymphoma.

CDR3 DNA: TGTGCCACCAGCAGGGGAGAGGGCGGGGAGCTGTTTTTT. This gives the protein CATSRGEGGELFF. The rearrangement uses TRBV15 and TRBJ2-2; a weak D match, TRBD2 (5 bases). The V gene lost 3 bases and the J gene lost 7 bases, with 9 bases spanning the gap. Per germline, CDR1 LNHNV and CDR2 YYDKDF (reference sequence). The CDR3 has 13 residues.